This is a list of T cell receptor beta chains from one sample in a study of T cells after yellow fever vaccination. One entry per CDR3 protein results from TCRdb running MiXCR on the 5' RACE reads. This table holds around 300,000 distinct CDR3 sequences, roughly 13% found once. The material was CD4+ T cells sorted from PBMCs, obtained 45 days after the yellow fever booster vaccination. The receptors derive from a man aged 25-45 years who received the YFV17D yellow fever vaccine. Both conserved end residues are part of each CDR3. The order of the fields is clone size, D gene, V gene, J gene, CDR3 protein, CDR3 DNA. A D gene is named only where the DNA matches it firmly. Clone size is shown for a subset of rows, as once, few, many or a class of expanded clone.

abundance: few
d_gene: TRBD1
v_gene: TRBV12-5
j_gene: TRBJ2-1
CDR3aa: CASSQGASYNEQFF
CDR3nt: TGTGCTAGTTCTCAGGGGGCCTCCTACAATGAGCAGTTCTTC

abundance: few
d_gene: TRBD2
v_gene: TRBV20-1
j_gene: TRBJ2-1
CDR3aa: CSATKPSGFYNEQFF
CDR3nt: TGCAGTGCTACGAAACCTAGCGGGTTCTACAATGAGCAGTTCTTC

abundance: many
d_gene: NA
v_gene: TRBV7-2
j_gene: TRBJ2-1
CDR3aa: CASSLGLSPSYNEQFF
CDR3nt: TGTGCCAGCAGCTTAGGTCTCTCCCCCTCCTACAATGAGCAGTTCTTC

abundance: many
d_gene: NA
v_gene: TRBV7-2
j_gene: TRBJ2-5
CDR3aa: CASSLGGTQYF
CDR3nt: TGTGCCAGCAGTCTAGGGGGGACCCAGTACTTC

abundance: NA
d_gene: TRBD2
v_gene: TRBV24-1
j_gene: TRBJ2-1
CDR3aa: CATSVVAGGPEYNEQFF
CDR3nt: TGTGCCACCAGTGTCGTAGCGGGAGGGCCGGAATACAATGAGCAGTTCTTC

abundance: few
d_gene: NA
v_gene: TRBV12-3/TRBV12-4
j_gene: TRBJ2-1
CDR3aa: CASSSPPPNEQFF
CDR3nt: TGTGCCAGCAGCTCCCCGCCGCCCAATGAGCAGTTCTTC

abundance: NA
d_gene: NA
v_gene: TRBV12-3/TRBV12-4
j_gene: TRBJ1-2
CDR3aa: CASSLESGAYGYTF
CDR3nt: TGTGCCAGCAGTTTAGAATCGGGGGCATATGGCTACACCTTC

abundance: NA
d_gene: TRBD2
v_gene: TRBV7-9
j_gene: TRBJ2-5
CDR3aa: CASSVAGVGETQYF
CDR3nt: TGTGCCAGCAGCGTAGCGGGAGTTGGAGAGACCCAGTACTTC

abundance: NA
d_gene: TRBD2
v_gene: TRBV7-7
j_gene: TRBJ2-5
CDR3aa: CASSLGGGWEETQYF
CDR3nt: TGTGCCAGCAGCCTCGGGGGGGGATGGGAAGAGACCCAGTACTTC

abundance: few
d_gene: NA
v_gene: TRBV7-9
j_gene: TRBJ1-4
CDR3aa: CASTFGGGQLSEKLFF
CDR3nt: TGTGCCAGCACCTTTGGAGGGGGACAATTGAGTGAAAAACTGTTTTTT

abundance: few
d_gene: NA
v_gene: TRBV7-9
j_gene: TRBJ2-2
CDR3aa: CASSLGRERELFF
CDR3nt: TGTGCCAGCAGCTTAGGACGGGAACGGGAGCTGTTTTTT

abundance: few
d_gene: NA
v_gene: TRBV24-1
j_gene: TRBJ2-1
CDR3aa: CATSDPTEGRADEQFF
CDR3nt: TGTGCCACCAGTGATCCTACTGAAGGACGGGCCGATGAGCAGTTCTTC

abundance: NA
d_gene: TRBD2
v_gene: TRBV7-3
j_gene: TRBJ2-2
CDR3aa: CASSLLAGDAGELFF
CDR3nt: TGTGCCAGCAGCCTACTAGCGGGAGACGCCGGGGAGCTGTTTTTT

abundance: few
d_gene: NA
v_gene: TRBV27
j_gene: TRBJ2-7
CDR3aa: CASSLASRGGGPYEQYF
CDR3nt: TGTGCCAGCAGTCTCGCCTCCCGAGGGGGAGGGCCTTACGAGCAGTACTTC

abundance: NA
d_gene: TRBD2
v_gene: TRBV5-1
j_gene: TRBJ2-5
CDR3aa: CASSLGGLAGGSQETQYF
CDR3nt: TGCGCCAGCAGCTTGGGCGGACTAGCGGGAGGATCCCAAGAGACCCAGTACTTC

abundance: few
d_gene: NA
v_gene: TRBV7-9
j_gene: TRBJ2-3
CDR3aa: CASSPGQKTQYF
CDR3nt: TGTGCCAGCAGCCCCGGACAGAAAACGCAGTATTTT

abundance: few
d_gene: NA
v_gene: TRBV5-1
j_gene: TRBJ2-2
CDR3aa: CASSLSSIYTGELFF
CDR3nt: TGCGCCAGCAGCTTGTCTAGCATCTACACCGGGGAGCTGTTTTTT

abundance: NA
d_gene: TRBD2
v_gene: TRBV18
j_gene: TRBJ2-7
CDR3aa: CASSPGLAGAPEQYF
CDR3nt: TGTGCCAGCTCACCAGGACTAGCGGGAGCCCCCGAGCAGTACTTC

abundance: NA
d_gene: NA
v_gene: TRBV4-3
j_gene: TRBJ2-2
CDR3aa: CASSQGSTSGTYTGELFF
CDR3nt: TGCGCCAGCAGCCAAGGCTCCACCAGCGGCACCTACACCGGGGAGCTGTTTTTT

abundance: NA
d_gene: NA
v_gene: TRBV7-2
j_gene: TRBJ1-5
CDR3aa: CASRSTGSGNQPQHF
CDR3nt: TGTGCCAGCAGATCTACAGGGTCAGGGAATCAGCCCCAGCATTTT

abundance: NA
d_gene: TRBD2
v_gene: TRBV20-1
j_gene: TRBJ2-1
CDR3aa: CSAQGTSGNNEQFF
CDR3nt: TGCAGTGCTCAGGGGACTAGCGGGAACAATGAGCAGTTCTTC

abundance: NA
d_gene: TRBD1
v_gene: TRBV7-2
j_gene: TRBJ2-7
CDR3aa: CASSHGTGASEQYF
CDR3nt: TGTGCCAGCAGCCACGGGACAGGGGCCTCCGAGCAGTACTTC

abundance: few
d_gene: NA
v_gene: TRBV6-5
j_gene: TRBJ1-2
CDR3aa: CASSYSLYTNYGYTF
CDR3nt: TGTGCCAGCAGTTACTCCCTATACACTAACTATGGCTACACCTTC

abundance: NA
d_gene: TRBD1
v_gene: TRBV5-1
j_gene: TRBJ2-5
CDR3aa: CASSWADREETQYF
CDR3nt: TGCGCCAGCAGCTGGGCGGACAGGGAGGAGACCCAGTACTTC

abundance: few
d_gene: NA
v_gene: TRBV7-9
j_gene: TRBJ2-7
CDR3aa: CASSLGTAPYEQYF
CDR3nt: TGTGCCAGCAGCTTAGGGACAGCCCCTTACGAGCAGTACTTC

abundance: many
d_gene: NA
v_gene: TRBV11-2
j_gene: TRBJ2-2
CDR3aa: CASSAGHNTGELFF
CDR3nt: TGTGCCAGCAGCGCCGGACACAACACCGGGGAGCTGTTTTTT

abundance: many
d_gene: TRBD1
v_gene: TRBV6-1
j_gene: TRBJ1-5
CDR3aa: CASSPDRGNQPQHF
CDR3nt: TGTGCCAGCAGTCCGGACAGGGGCAACCAGCCCCAGCATTTT

abundance: NA
d_gene: NA
v_gene: TRBV28
j_gene: TRBJ2-7
CDR3aa: CASASVSRGQYF
CDR3nt: TGTGCCAGTGCAAGTGTTAGCCGTGGGCAGTACTTC

abundance: few
d_gene: NA
v_gene: TRBV3-1
j_gene: TRBJ2-7
CDR3aa: CASSQVFGRGYEQYF
CDR3nt: TGTGCCAGCAGCCAAGTTTTCGGGAGAGGCTACGAGCAGTACTTC

abundance: few
d_gene: TRBD2
v_gene: TRBV11-2
j_gene: TRBJ2-1
CDR3aa: CASSSTGVAGGYEQFF
CDR3nt: TGTGCCAGCAGCTCCACGGGGGTAGCGGGAGGGTATGAGCAGTTCTTC

abundance: NA
d_gene: NA
v_gene: TRBV7-9
j_gene: TRBJ1-4
CDR3aa: CASSHRATNEKLFF
CDR3nt: TGTGCCAGCAGCCACCGAGCAACTAATGAAAAACTGTTTTTT

abundance: few
d_gene: TRBD1
v_gene: TRBV12-3/TRBV12-4
j_gene: TRBJ2-7
CDR3aa: CASSGDSYEQYF
CDR3nt: TGTGCCAGCAGTGGGGACAGCTACGAGCAGTACTTC

abundance: few
d_gene: TRBD1
v_gene: TRBV4-3
j_gene: TRBJ2-7
CDR3aa: CASSQERQGQWASSYEQYF
CDR3nt: TGCGCCAGCAGCCAAGAAAGGCAGGGACAGTGGGCCAGCTCCTACGAGCAGTACTTC

abundance: few
d_gene: NA
v_gene: TRBV28
j_gene: TRBJ2-7
CDR3aa: CASRSGGASHEQYF
CDR3nt: TGTGCCAGCAGATCGGGGGGCGCTTCACACGAGCAGTACTTC

abundance: few
d_gene: NA
v_gene: TRBV7-2
j_gene: TRBJ2-3
CDR3aa: CASSLGARGVTDTQYF
CDR3nt: TGTGCCAGCAGCTTAGGGGCCAGGGGGGTGACAGATACGCAGTATTTT

abundance: few
d_gene: NA
v_gene: TRBV10-3
j_gene: TRBJ2-7
CDR3aa: CAISGTPSYEQYF
CDR3nt: TGTGCCATCAGTGGGACACCTTCCTACGAGCAGTACTTC

abundance: NA
d_gene: NA
v_gene: TRBV6-6
j_gene: TRBJ1-2
CDR3aa: CASSADTSGYTF
CDR3nt: TGTGCCAGCAGTGCCGACACCTCTGGCTACACCTTC

abundance: NA
d_gene: NA
v_gene: TRBV5-1
j_gene: TRBJ2-7
CDR3aa: CASSLEGNKAGTEQYF
CDR3nt: TGCGCCAGCAGCTTGGAAGGTAATAAGGCAGGAACCGAGCAGTACTTC

abundance: NA
d_gene: TRBD2
v_gene: TRBV25-1
j_gene: TRBJ2-7
CDR3aa: CASSVGGEQYF
CDR3nt: TGTGCCAGCAGTGTGGGAGGGGAGCAGTACTTC

abundance: NA
d_gene: NA
v_gene: TRBV5-1
j_gene: TRBJ2-1
CDR3aa: CASSFSGIYNEQFF
CDR3nt: TGCGCCAGCAGCTTTTCGGGGATTTACAATGAGCAGTTCTTC

abundance: few
d_gene: TRBD1
v_gene: TRBV5-1
j_gene: TRBJ2-3
CDR3aa: CASSLATGTAAILGKTDTQYF
CDR3nt: TGCGCCAGCAGCTTGGCGACCGGGACAGCCGCTATATTGGGGAAAACAGATACGCAGTATTTT

abundance: NA
d_gene: NA
v_gene: TRBV4-3
j_gene: TRBJ2-1
CDR3aa: CASSQDRFVNEQFF
CDR3nt: TGCGCCAGCAGCCAAGATCGTTTCGTAAATGAGCAGTTCTTC

abundance: few
d_gene: TRBD1
v_gene: TRBV4-3
j_gene: TRBJ1-1
CDR3aa: CASSQEGGTAEAFF
CDR3nt: TGCGCCAGCAGCCAAGAGGGAGGGACAGCCGAGGCTTTCTTT

abundance: many
d_gene: TRBD2
v_gene: TRBV6-2/TRBV6-3
j_gene: TRBJ2-1
CDR3aa: CASSSLGLATNEQFF
CDR3nt: TGTGCCAGCAGTTCCCTCGGACTAGCGACCAATGAGCAGTTCTTC

abundance: NA
d_gene: NA
v_gene: TRBV5-5
j_gene: TRBJ1-1
CDR3aa: CASSLAELDTEAFF
CDR3nt: TGTGCCAGCAGCTTGGCAGAGTTGGACACTGAAGCTTTCTTT

abundance: few
d_gene: TRBD2
v_gene: TRBV5-1
j_gene: TRBJ2-5
CDR3aa: CASSLVGGRDQETQYF
CDR3nt: TGCGCCAGCAGCTTGGTAGGCGGGAGGGACCAAGAGACCCAGTACTTC

abundance: many
d_gene: NA
v_gene: TRBV20-1
j_gene: TRBJ1-2
CDR3aa: CSASTQGGYTF
CDR3nt: TGCAGTGCTAGCACCCAGGGAGGCTACACCTTC

abundance: NA
d_gene: TRBD2
v_gene: TRBV12-3/TRBV12-4
j_gene: TRBJ2-1
CDR3aa: CASSPTRGGANEQFF
CDR3nt: TGTGCCAGCAGCCCCACACGGGGAGGGGCCAATGAGCAGTTCTTC

abundance: NA
d_gene: NA
v_gene: TRBV11-3
j_gene: TRBJ1-5
CDR3aa: CASSFKEGSNQPQHF
CDR3nt: TGTGCCAGCAGCTTTAAAGAGGGTAGCAATCAGCCCCAGCATTTT

abundance: many
d_gene: NA
v_gene: TRBV6-5
j_gene: TRBJ2-7
CDR3aa: CASTLGESSYEQYF
CDR3nt: TGTGCCAGCACCCTGGGGGAAAGCTCCTACGAGCAGTACTTC

abundance: many
d_gene: NA
v_gene: TRBV27
j_gene: TRBJ2-3
CDR3aa: CASSFAGAKFSTDTQYF
CDR3nt: TGTGCCAGCAGTTTTGCTGGGGCCAAATTTAGCACAGATACGCAGTATTTT

abundance: NA
d_gene: NA
v_gene: TRBV12-3/TRBV12-4
j_gene: TRBJ1-1
CDR3aa: CASSSRRVNEAFF
CDR3nt: TGTGCCAGCAGCTCCAGGAGGGTCAACGAAGCTTTCTTT

abundance: few
d_gene: NA
v_gene: TRBV28
j_gene: TRBJ2-7
CDR3aa: CASSFPSQGGYEQYF
CDR3nt: TGTGCCAGCAGTTTTCCCTCCCAGGGGGGTTACGAGCAGTACTTC

abundance: many
d_gene: NA
v_gene: TRBV12-3/TRBV12-4
j_gene: TRBJ1-6
CDR3aa: CASSFERARSPLHF
CDR3nt: TGTGCCAGCAGTTTTGAGCGGGCCCGATCACCCCTCCACTTT